A selection of T cell receptor beta chains follows, all from one sample in a study of blood T cell repertoires in COVID-19. Libraries were prepared by immunoSEQ multiplex PCR; TCRdb keeps only in-frame clonotypes and omits some of them. In the table there are about 230,000 clones, around 80% of which are singletons. The sample consisted of peripheral blood. These receptors were obtained from a man aged 35-49 years with acute or convalescent COVID-19. Each CDR3 is given with its conserved first and last residue. The order of the fields is CDR3 DNA, CDR3 protein, J gene, clone size, D gene, V gene. A D gene is named only where the DNA matches it firmly. Only some rows state a clone size, as once, few, many or a class for expanded clones.

TGCGCCAGCAGCCCAGGGGCAATAAACACTGAAGCTTTCTTT	CASSPGAINTEAFF	TRBJ1-1	.	.	TRBV5-1
TGTGCCAGCACAGGCTCTGGGGCCAACGTCCTGACTTTC	CASTGSGANVLTF	TRBJ2-6	.	.	TRBV2
TGTGCCAGCAGCCCCCCCCTGGGCCGCGAGCAGTACTTC	CASSPPLGREQYF	TRBJ2-7	.	.	TRBV9
TGCGCCAGCAGCCAAGATCGAGGGCTAGCTAGGTACGAGCAGTACTTC	CASSQDRGLARYEQYF	TRBJ2-7	.	.	TRBV4-1
TGTGCCGTGCCCTGGCGGAGGTTGATCCAGCCCCAGCATTTT	CAVPWRRLIQPQHF	TRBJ1-5	once	.	TRBV7-9
TGTGCCAGCAGCGCCCCGGGACACTATGGTGGCTACACCTTC	CASSAPGHYGGYTF	TRBJ1-2	.	.	TRBV3-1/TRBV3-2
TGTGCCAGCAGACCACAGGGGGCGGCCGGTGACGAGCAGTACTTC	CASRPQGAAGDEQYF	TRBJ2-7	.	TRBD1	TRBV11-1
TGTGCCAGCAGTCCTCGGACAGGTGAGGAGACCCAGTACTTC	CASSPRTGEETQYF	TRBJ2-5	.	TRBD1	TRBV25-1
TGTGCCAGCAGCGGGTTAACTAATGAAAAACTGTTTTTT	CASSGLTNEKLFF	TRBJ1-4	.	.	TRBV12-3/TRBV12-4
TGTGCCAGCAGGGAAAAAGGGCAGGGGCAAGGTGGCTACACCTTC	CASREKGQGQGGYTF	TRBJ1-2	.	.	TRBV6-6
TGTGCCACAGAGCCGGGACAGGGGGCCCGTAATTCACCCCTCCACTTT	CATEPGQGARNSPLHF	TRBJ1-6	.	TRBD1	TRBV10-3
TGTGCCAGCAGAAGTCACCTAAATCAGCCCCAGCATTTT	CASRSHLNQPQHF	TRBJ1-5	.	.	TRBV6-5
TGTGCCACCCAGCTTGGAGGGGGGGGCGGAAGCACAGATACGCAGTATTTT	CATQLGGGGGSTDTQYF	TRBJ2-3	.	.	TRBV5-4
TGTGCCAGTAGTTCCTACGGGACAGGGGGCGTTAGGACTGAAGCTTTCTTT	CASSSYGTGGVRTEAFF	TRBJ1-1	.	TRBD1	TRBV19
TGTGCCAGCAGCTTAAGTCACGGGTTGCATTCACCCCTCCACTTT	CASSLSHGLHSPLHF	TRBJ1-6	.	.	TRBV5-5
TGCGCCAGCAGCTTCGACACAGGTTCATATGGCTACACCTTC	CASSFDTGSYGYTF	TRBJ1-2	.	.	TRBV5-1
TGTGCCAGCAGCTTTCGACACGAGTCTACCTCTGGAAACACCATATATTTT	CASSFRHESTSGNTIYF	TRBJ1-3	once	.	TRBV13
TGTGCCAGCAGTTTTAGTGGGCAGGGGGCGTTTACCGGGGAGCTGTTTTTT	CASSFSGQGAFTGELFF	TRBJ2-2	.	TRBD1	TRBV28